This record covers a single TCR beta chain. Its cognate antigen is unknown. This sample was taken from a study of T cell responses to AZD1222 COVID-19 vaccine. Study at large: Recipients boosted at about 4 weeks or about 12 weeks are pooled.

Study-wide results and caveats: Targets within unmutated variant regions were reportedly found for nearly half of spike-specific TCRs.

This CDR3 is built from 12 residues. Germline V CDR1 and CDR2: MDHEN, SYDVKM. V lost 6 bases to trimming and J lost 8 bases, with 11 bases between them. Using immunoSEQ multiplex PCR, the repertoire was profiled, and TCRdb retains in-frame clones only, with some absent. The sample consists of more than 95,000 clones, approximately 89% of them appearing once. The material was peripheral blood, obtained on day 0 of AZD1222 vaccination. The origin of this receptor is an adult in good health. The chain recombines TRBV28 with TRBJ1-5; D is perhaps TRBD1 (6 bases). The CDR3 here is CASSRGGEPQHF. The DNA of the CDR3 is TGTGCCAGCAGCAGGGGTGGGGAGCCCCAGCATTTT.